The clone carrying this T cell receptor beta chain was found a few times. The ends were cut back, 4 bases at V and 7 bases at J, with 17 bases in the middle. Germline V gene sequence: CDR1 SGHRS, CDR2 YFSETQ. The CDR3 is 15 amino acids. The data were obtained in a study of T-cell memory formation after mild COVID-19. TCRdb reanalysed the 5' RACE reads using MiXCR and keeps one entry per CDR3 protein. The repertoire holds hundreds of thousands of distinct CDR3 sequences, with around 20% as singletons. The sequence derives from a man between 18 and 29 years old who had mild COVID-19 (a few samples of this study predate the infection). Cell type and time point are not known. The sample was PBMCs or a T cell subset sorted from them (not recorded which). The gene calls are TRBV5-1 and TRBJ2-2, with D maybe TRBD1 (5 bases). DNA for the CDR3: TGCGCCAGCAGCCCTGGGGCCGGGTCGGTCGGGGAGCTGTTTTTT. Residues: CASSPGAGSVGELFF.